The rows below give T cell receptor beta chains drawn from one sample of a study of CD8+ T cells in alopecia areata. Sequencing used immunoSEQ multiplex PCR; TCRdb keeps in-frame clones, though not all of them. The data hold over 70,000 clones, with approximately 64% observed a single time. Sequenced here: CD8+ T cells sorted from blood, sampled at week 24, from a patient treated with tofacitinib. The receptors stem from a human donor with alopecia areata. The CDR3 runs from the conserved cysteine through the conserved F or W. The D gene is left open where the match is weak. The listing skips clone size in some rows; elsewhere it reads once, few, many or a size class.

D	J	size	V	CDR3	DNA
-	TRBJ1-1	-	TRBV2	CASSSERENTEAFF	TGTGCCAGCAGTTCTGAGCGAGAGAACACTGAAGCTTTCTTT
TRBD1	TRBJ2-7	-	TRBV4-3	CASSESSDRSYEQYF	TGCGCCAGCAGCGAATCATCGGACAGGTCCTACGAGCAGTACTTC
-	TRBJ2-1	-	TRBV7-9	CASSPPLVPYYNEQFF	TGTGCCAGCAGCCCACCCCTGGTTCCGTACTACAATGAGCAGTTCTTC
-	TRBJ2-5	-	TRBV15	CATSSDLGGLGETQYF	TGTGCCACCAGCAGTGATCTCGGGGGCTTGGGCGAGACCCAGTACTTC
-	TRBJ2-7	-	TRBV6-5	CASRPTQTFF	TGTGCCAGCAGGCCCACACAGACCTTCTTC
TRBD1	TRBJ1-4	-	TRBV7-6	CASSLGTGNEKLFF	TGTGCCAGCAGCCTGGGGACAGGGAACGAAAAACTGTTTTTT
-	TRBJ1-1	once	TRBV5-1	CASSLDGFGTEAFF	TGCGCCAGCAGCCTGGACGGTTTTGGCACTGAAGCTTTCTTT
TRBD1	TRBJ1-5	-	TRBV5-6	CASSSQGAQPQHF	TGTGCCAGCAGCTCACAGGGGGCCCAGCCCCAGCATTTT
-	TRBJ2-2	-	TRBV5-1	CASSFRSGETGELFF	TGCGCCAGCAGCTTTAGATCAGGGGAAACCGGGGAGCTGTTTTTT
-	TRBJ2-7	-	TRBV19	CASSIGGGEQYF	TGTGCCAGTAGTATAGGGGGTGGCGAGCAGTACTTC
-	TRBJ2-3	-	TRBV28	CASSLYPTDTQYF	TGTGCCAGCAGTCTGTACCCCACAGATACGCAGTATTTT
TRBD2	TRBJ2-7	-	TRBV19	CASSLGLAGEQYF	TGTGCCAGTAGTCTGGGACTAGCGGGTGAGCAGTACTTC
-	TRBJ1-5	-	TRBV15	CATSRAGNQPQHF	TGTGCCACCAGCAGAGCGGGCAATCAGCCCCAGCATTTT
TRBD1	TRBJ2-5	-	TRBV6-6	CASSLGDRGGMETQYF	TGTGCCAGCAGTTTAGGGGACAGGGGAGGAATGGAGACCCAGTACTTC
-	TRBJ1-6	-	TRBV27	CASSFGQSNSPLHF	TGTGCCAGCAGTTTCGGACAGAGTAATTCACCCCTCCACTTT
-	TRBJ2-7	once	TRBV28	CASSPRTATYEQYF	TGTGCCAGCAGTCCTCGGACAGCAACCTACGAGCAGTACTTC
-	TRBJ2-1	-	TRBV4-3	CASSQDPDKYNEQFF	TGCGCCAGCAGCCAAGATCCGGACAAGTACAATGAGCAGTTCTTC
-	TRBJ2-3	-	TRBV4-3	CASSQDRMGGLTDTQYF	TGCGCCAGCAGCCAAGATAGAATGGGGGGACTCACAGATACGCAGTATTTT
-	TRBJ2-7	-	TRBV4-3	CASSQSRGAGEQYF	TGCGCCAGCAGCCAAAGCCGGGGAGCGGGCGAGCAGTACTTC
-	TRBJ2-7	-	TRBV4-3	CASSQDRVGGYEQYF	TGCGCCAGCAGCCAAGATAGAGTAGGGGGCTACGAGCAGTACTTC
-	TRBJ2-4	-	TRBV2	CASSPRQGSKNIQYF	TGTGCCAGCAGCCCCAGACAAGGGAGCAAAAACATTCAGTACTTC
TRBD2	TRBJ2-1	-	TRBV2	CASSEARAGGPYNEQFF	TGTGCCAGCAGTGAAGCCCGAGCGGGAGGGCCGTACAATGAGCAGTTCTTC
-	TRBJ2-1	-	TRBV25-1	CASGRFSYNEQFF	TGTGCCAGCGGGCGGTTCTCCTACAATGAGCAGTTCTTC
-	TRBJ2-2	-	TRBV5-6	CASSPGTVGLNTGELFF	TGTGCCAGCAGCCCAGGGACGGTGGGGCTAAACACCGGGGAGCTGTTTTTT
-	TRBJ2-7	-	TRBV7-2	CASSSLYEQYF	TGTGCCAGCAGCTCCCTCTACGAGCAGTACTTC
-	TRBJ2-7	few	TRBV19	CASSTTGTSYEQYF	TGTGCCAGTAGTACGACCGGGACATCCTACGAGCAGTACTTC
-	TRBJ2-1	-	TRBV29-1	CSVEGGLSSYNEQFF	TGCAGCGTTGAAGGGGGGCTCAGCTCCTACAATGAGCAGTTCTTC
TRBD1	TRBJ2-7	-	TRBV7-8	CASSPHRGIHEQYF	TGTGCCAGCAGCCCGCACAGGGGTATCCACGAGCAGTACTTC
TRBD2	TRBJ2-1	once	TRBV7-2	CASSHHRLAGDTPDNEQFF	TGTGCCAGCAGCCACCACCGGCTAGCGGGTGATACGCCTGACAATGAGCAGTTCTTC
-	TRBJ2-7	few	TRBV4-1	CASSQGSPGLGGSYEQYF	TGCGCCAGCAGCCAAGGAAGCCCAGGGTTAGGGGGTTCCTACGAGCAGTACTTC
TRBD1	TRBJ2-1	-	TRBV6-5	CASSPGQGTYNEQFF	TGTGCCAGCAGTCCCGGACAGGGAACCTACAATGAGCAGTTCTTC
TRBD2	TRBJ2-1	-	TRBV9	CASSDGTSGTNEQFF	TGTGCCAGCAGCGACGGGACTAGCGGGACAAATGAGCAGTTCTTC
-	TRBJ2-5	-	TRBV7-2	CASSFRALSAVYF	TGTGCCAGCAGCTTCCGAGCCTTATCCGCAGTGTACTTC
TRBD2	TRBJ2-1	-	TRBV4-1	CASTDEETLAGVANEQFF	TGCGCCAGCACCGATGAAGAGACACTAGCGGGAGTCGCCAATGAGCAGTTCTTC
-	TRBJ2-7	-	TRBV4-3	CASSQDVGTVYEQYF	TGCGCCAGCAGCCAAGACGTGGGAACTGTCTACGAGCAGTACTTC
-	TRBJ1-1	-	TRBV13	CASSADSNTEAFF	TGTGCCAGCAGCGCCGACAGTAACACTGAAGCTTTCTTT
TRBD2	TRBJ2-5	-	TRBV4-3	CASSQDASGGGGWTQYF	TGCGCCAGCAGCCAAGATGCTAGCGGGGGCGGCGGATGGACCCAGTACTTC
TRBD2	TRBJ2-2	-	TRBV27	CASRLAGTGELFF	TGTGCCAGCAGACTAGCGGGGACCGGGGAGCTGTTTTTT
-	TRBJ2-3	once	TRBV6-1	CASSETGFSTDTQYF	TGTGCCAGCAGCGAAACAGGGTTCAGCACAGATACGCAGTATTTT
-	TRBJ2-7	-	TRBV15	CATSLGTEQYF	TGTGCCACCAGTCTGGGTACCGAGCAGTACTTC
TRBD2	TRBJ2-3	-	TRBV13	CASRRLAAPIEYF	TGTGCCAGCAGGAGACTAGCGGCTCCGATCGAGTATTTT
-	TRBJ2-7	-	TRBV5-1	CASTDGRSYEQYF	TGCGCCAGCACCGATGGCCGGAGCTACGAGCAGTACTTC
-	TRBJ2-3	-	TRBV9	CASSEALGFTDTQYF	TGTGCCAGCAGCGAGGCTCTGGGGTTCACAGATACGCAGTATTTT
TRBD2	TRBJ2-1	once	TRBV5-1	CASDHPRLAYCNEQFF	TGCGCCAGCGACCACCCTCGACTAGCATACTGCAATGAGCAGTTCTTC
TRBD1	TRBJ2-5	-	TRBV7-9	CASSLLDRGRAETQYF	TGTGCCAGCAGTTTACTCGACAGGGGGCGCGCGGAGACCCAGTACTTC
TRBD1	TRBJ1-1	-	TRBV5-1	CASSWTGDISEAFF	TGCGCCAGCAGTTGGACAGGGGATATATCTGAAGCTTTCTTT
TRBD2	TRBJ2-2	-	TRBV2	CASSETSGGNTGELFF	TGTGCCAGCAGTGAAACTAGCGGGGGGAACACCGGGGAGCTGTTTTTT
TRBD1	TRBJ1-2	-	TRBV7-8	CASSQDRGNYGYTF	TGTGCCAGCAGCCAAGACAGGGGGAACTATGGCTACACCTTC
TRBD2	TRBJ2-7	few	TRBV7-9	CASSLLDSGRFYEQYF	TGTGCCAGCAGCTTGCTCGATAGCGGGAGGTTTTACGAGCAGTACTTC
TRBD1	TRBJ2-1	few	TRBV5-1	CASSLGTEYNEQFF	TGCGCCAGCAGCTTAGGGACAGAGTACAATGAGCAGTTCTTC